The 17 T cell receptor beta chains below were found in one sample sequenced in a study of T cell responses to AZD1222 COVID-19 vaccine. Sequenced by immunoSEQ multiplex PCR; TCRdb stores in-frame clones only, minus some. Of more than 150,000 clones listed, about nine tenths were seen once; the top ten hold around 5.8%. The sample here was peripheral blood, taken on day 0 of AZD1222 vaccination. These receptor sequences come from an adult in good health.

The chain carries TRBV7-9 and TRBJ2-3; 7 positions agree with TRBD1. The CDR3 sequence is 14 residues long. CDR1 is SEHNR, CDR2 FQNEAQ, per germline (reference sequence). J was trimmed by 4 bases and V by 4 bases; bases with no gene match: 5. The CDR3 nucleotides read TGTGCCAGCAGCTCCGGGCAGGGGGCAGATACGCAGTATTTT. Its protein is CASSSGQGADTQYF.

This chain joins TRBV19 and TRBJ2-2; the match to TRBD1 covers 9 bases. V lost 4 bases to trimming and J lost 3 bases; unmatched junction nucleotides: 3. The CDR3 has 15 residues. Germline CDR1 and CDR2: LNHDA and SQIVND (reference sequence). The CDR3 loop reads CASSTRDRDTGELFF. The DNA for the CDR3 is TGTGCCAGTAGTACCCGGGACAGGGACACCGGGGAGCTGTTTTTT.

V and J are TRBV19 and TRBJ2-2, with TRBD1 identical over 7 bases. Per the germline V gene, CDR1 is LNHDA and CDR2 is SQIVND (reference sequence). This CDR3 is built from 15 residues. Unmatched junction bases numbered 5, after V lost 6 bases and J lost 1 base. The CDR3: CASRSGTENTGELFF. CDR3 in DNA: TGTGCCAGTAGGTCCGGGACAGAGAACACCGGGGAGCTGTTTTTT.

In this sample, this clone turned up once. This chain connects TRBV7-2 to TRBJ2-7; 9 bases agree with TRBD1. Per the germline V gene, CDR1 is SGHTA and CDR2 is FQGNSA. V lost 3 bases to trimming and J lost 7 bases; unmatched junction nucleotides: 7. The CDR3 consists of 14 residues. CDR3 sequence: CASSFRQGGREQYF. CDR3 coding DNA: TGTGCCAGCAGCTTTCGACAGGGGGGAAGGGAGCAGTACTTC.

This sequence joins TRBV19 and TRBJ1-2, with D maybe TRBD1 (6 bases). Looked up from germline, CDR1 is LNHDA and CDR2 is SQIVND (reference sequence). This CDR3 is built from 17 residues. The V end was cut by 10 bases, the J end by 1 base, with 25 bases between. CDR3 sequence reads: CATLERVDSRLNYGYTF. DNA for the CDR3: TGTGCCACCCTGGAACGAGTGGACAGCCGGCTTAACTATGGCTACACCTTC.

The V call is TRBV10-3, the J call TRBJ2-2; D possibly corresponds to TRBD1 (6 bases). V dropped 3 bases and J dropped 2 bases, with 10 bases sitting between them. In germline, CDR1 is ENHRY, CDR2 SYGVKD. The CDR3 is 15 amino acids. The CDR3 loop is CAISESTGNTGELFF. The CDR3 DNA reads as TGTGCCATCAGTGAATCGACAGGAAACACCGGGGAGCTGTTTTTT.

This clone came up once. The chain joins TRBV6-5 to TRBJ2-5; TRBD2 agrees at 8 bases. Germline CDR1 and CDR2: MNHEY and SVGAGI. V was clipped by 2 bases and J by 5 bases; unmatched bases: 7. The CDR3 sequence is 15 residues long. The CDR3 loop reads CASSYDGGAPETQYF. DNA of the CDR3: TGTGCCAGCAGTTACGACGGGGGGGCCCCGGAGACCCAGTACTTC.

As concerns this clone: Other DNA sequences of this sample code for an identical CDR3. The chain links TRBV3-1 (or the pseudogene TRBV3-2) to TRBJ2-1; D is undetermined. The CDR3 has 15 amino acids. Trimming removed 4 bases from V and 0 bases from J, with 10 bases in between. Germline CDR1 reads LGHDT; CDR2 reads YNNKEL (reference sequence). CDR3 protein: CASSPAWGSYNEQFF. In nucleotides, the CDR3 is TGTGCCAGCAGCCCAGCTTGGGGCTCCTACAATGAGCAGTTCTTC.

The chain couples TRBV29-1 to TRBJ1-4; D possibly corresponds to TRBD1 (6 bases). CDR3 length: 13 amino acids. Trimming took 6 bases from V and 9 from J, leaving 17 bases between them. Germline V gene lookup returns CDR1 SQVTM and CDR2 ANQGSEA. The CDR3 region is CSVLPGHRKKLFF. CDR3 coding DNA: TGCAGCGTCCTACCGGGACATAGGAAAAAACTGTTTTTT.

The chain links TRBV21-1 to TRBJ1-2. TRBV21-1 is given as a pseudogene. This CDR3 spans 8 amino acids. CDR3 DNA sequence: TGTGCCACCGGTGGCTACACCTTC. It yields the protein CATGGYTF.

V and J are TRBV18 and TRBJ1-1; D remains ambiguous. CDR1 is KGHSH and CDR2 is LQKENI in the germline V gene. The CDR3 has 15 amino acids. V lost 6 bases and J lost 1, with 15 bases in between. Here the CDR3 reads CASSNAGIANTEAFF. The CDR3 bases are TGTGCCAGCTCCAACGCGGGTATCGCGAACACTGAAGCTTTCTTT.

The chain links TRBV19 to TRBJ1-6; a weak D match, TRBD1 (5 bases). The germline V gene has CDR1 LNHDA and CDR2 SQIVND (reference sequence). The CDR3 runs 16 residues. V lost 3 bases and J lost 8, with 17 bases in between. This CDR3 is CASSILGTATDSPLHF. The DNA for the CDR3 is TGTGCCAGTAGTATCCTTGGGACGGCTACCGATTCACCCCTCCACTTT.

This chain links TRBV7-9 with TRBJ1-5, with D hard to call. The CDR3 covers 18 residues. CDR1 SEHNR and CDR2 FQNEAQ come from the germline V gene (reference sequence). Trimming pared 5 bases from V and 0 bases from J, leaving 20 bases between. The chain's CDR3 is CASSPSPGGVYSNQPQHF. The CDR3 DNA reads TGTGCCAGCAGCCCCAGCCCAGGAGGAGTATATAGCAATCAGCCCCAGCATTTT. Supplemented by reference TRBV7-9 and TRBJ1-5, the full variable domain reads DTGVSQNPRHKITKRGQNVTFRCDPISEHNRLYWYRQTLGQGPEFLTYFQNEAQLEKSRLLSDRFSAERPKGSFSTLEIQRTEQGDSAMYLCASSPSPGGVYSNQPQHFGDGTRLSIL.

This rearrangement joins TRBV3-1 (or the pseudogene TRBV3-2) to TRBJ1-5, with D uncertain. The CDR3 has 13 residues. Germline V lookup: CDR1 LGHDT, CDR2 YNNKEL (reference sequence). V shed 0 bases and J shed 6 bases, with 6 bases lying between them. The CDR3 sequence is CASSQDPAQPQHF. The CDR3 coding sequence is TGTGCCAGCAGCCAAGATCCGGCTCAGCCCCAGCATTTT.

This clone occurred once. The chain couples TRBV11-2 to TRBJ2-1, with TRBD1 as a possible D gene (6 bases). V was shortened by 7 bases and J by 6 bases, with 16 bases between the two germline ends. CDR1 is SGHAT and CDR2 is FQNNGV in the germline V gene. The CDR3 has 14 residues. The CDR3 coding sequence is TGTGCCAGCACCCATGGACAGAGAGGCAATGAGCAGTTCTTC. This translates into CASTHGQRGNEQFF.

The CDR3 protein is CASSLVPSPTAFYTQYF. In DNA form, the CDR3 reads TGTGCCAGCAGCTTAGTGCCGTCACCCACCGCCTTTTATACGCAGTATTTT. The chain combines TRBV7-2 with TRBJ2-3; D gene unclear. Germline-derived CDR1 and CDR2 are SGHTA and FQGNSA. CDR3 length: 17 amino acids. Trimming left V 1 base short and J 7 bases short, with 21 bases between.

The rearrangement uses TRBV3-1 (or the pseudogene TRBV3-2) and TRBJ2-7; TRBD1 or TRBD2 may be the D gene (5 bases each). V shed 3 bases and J shed 7 bases, with 19 bases lying between them. CDR3 size: 15 residues. The germline CDR1 and CDR2 sequences are LGHDT and YNNKEL (reference sequence). The CDR3 bases are TGTGCCAGCAGCCACCTACGGGACCCCACAAGGGAGCAGTACTTC. Protein product: CASSHLRDPTREQYF.